Shown below are 30 T cell receptor beta chains from a single sample sequenced in a study of lymphopenia after photon versus proton radiotherapy. Here immunoSEQ multiplex PCR was the method, and the copy in TCRdb shows in-frame clones only, minus some. The table includes 150,000 to 200,000 clones, approximately 86% detected once. The input for sequencing was peripheral blood, taken from a patient treated with photon-based radiotherapy. All receptors come from a man between 45 and 60 years old with gastric cancer.

V and J are TRBV5-5 and TRBJ2-7; 11 nucleotides line up with TRBD2. This CDR3 is built from 16 residues. CDR1 and CDR2 (germline): SGHKS, YYEKEE (reference sequence). V lost 6 bases and J lost 1; bases outside the gene matches: 9. In nucleotides, the CDR3 is TGTGCCAGCAACAGACCCGGGACTAGCGGATCCTACGAGCAGTACTTC. Protein product: CASNRPGTSGSYEQYF.

As DNA, the CDR3 is TGTGCCAGCAGCGTAGAAGGTAGCGGGCTGATAGATACGCAGTATTTT. It specifies CASSVEGSGLIDTQYF. The V call is TRBV9, the J call TRBJ2-3, with 7 bases matching TRBD2. The CDR3 is 16 amino acids. Germline CDR1 SGDLS, CDR2 YYNGEE. Losses at the gene ends were 0 bases for V and 5 bases for J; bases not matched to a gene: 9.

The J gene is TRBJ2-7, the V gene TRBV7-9; D uncertain. V was clipped by 4 bases and J by 2 bases, with 12 bases between them. The length of the CDR3 is 14 residues. Germline-derived CDR1 and CDR2 are SEHNR and FQNEAQ (reference sequence). The CDR3 bases are TGTGCCAGCAGCTCCCGGGCCGAGGCCTACGAGCAGTACTTC. This codes for CASSSRAEAYEQYF.

This chain connects TRBV18 to TRBJ1-2; 8 bases agree with TRBD1. The V gene end was trimmed by 3 bases and the J gene end by 7 bases; junction bases not matched to a gene: 7. The CDR3 contains 14 residues. CDR1 is KGHSH, CDR2 LQKENI, per germline. CDR3 nucleotide sequence: TGTGCCAGCTCACCCGGACAGGGCCATGGTGGCTACACCTTC. Translating it yields CASSPGQGHGGYTF. Using reference TRBV18 and TRBJ1-2 for the parts outside the CDR3, the full variable domain is NAGVMQNPRHLVRRRGQEARLRCSPMKGHSHVYWYRQLPEEGLKFMVYLQKENIIDESGMPKERFSAEFPKEGPSILRIQQVVRGDSAAYFCASSPGQGHGGYTFGSGTRLTVV.

This sequence joins TRBV5-1 and TRBJ2-3; 11 bases agree with TRBD1. The CDR3 extends over 17 amino acids. V trimming: 3 bases; J trimming: 3 bases; junction bases outside the gene matches: 9. CDR1 is SGHRS, CDR2 YFSETQ, per germline. CDR3 nucleotides: TGCGCCAGCAGCTCAGGACAGGGGGCTGCTTTAACAGATACGCAGTATTTT. Protein: CASSSGQGAALTDTQYF.

This clone came up a few times. This sequence joins TRBV2 and TRBJ2-3; TRBD2 agrees at 8 bases. The CDR3 sequence is 15 residues long. Germline-derived CDR1 and CDR2 are SNHLY and FYNNEI. V lost 6 bases, J lost 3 bases, and 8 bases stayed unmatched. CDR3 nucleotide sequence: TGTGCCAGCAGCTATGGACTAGCTTTAACAGATACGCAGTATTTT. Translation gives CASSYGLALTDTQYF.

The rearrangement uses TRBV25-1 and TRBJ1-1; D ambiguous. This CDR3 region has 14 residues. Germline CDR1 MGHDK, CDR2 SYGVNS. V was pared by 2 bases and J by 2 bases, with 9 bases between. The CDR3 region is CASSEVNSNTEAFF. The CDR3 nucleotides read TGTGCCAGCAGTGAAGTGAACAGCAACACTGAAGCTTTCTTT.

J is TRBJ2-1 and V is TRBV9, with 8 bases lining up with TRBD2. The CDR3 extends over 15 amino acids. The V gene end was trimmed by 3 bases and the J gene end by 1 base; junction bases not matched to a gene: 3. Germline V CDR1 and CDR2: SGDLS, YYNGEE. CDR3 loop: CASSGTSRSYNEQFF. In DNA, the CDR3 is TGTGCCAGCAGCGGGACTAGCAGATCCTACAATGAGCAGTTCTTC.

The V call is TRBV28, the J call TRBJ2-5; 10 positions agree with TRBD1. Germline trimming cut 1 base from V and 5 bases from J; bases unmatched to any gene: 13. The length of the CDR3 is 18 residues. In germline, CDR1 is MDHEN, CDR2 SYDVKM. This CDR3 reads CASSLFYPGTGVSETQYF. DNA for the CDR3: TGTGCCAGCAGTTTATTCTATCCGGGGACAGGGGTGTCCGAGACCCAGTACTTC. The whole variable domain, remainder taken from reference TRBV28 and TRBJ2-5, is DVKVTQSSRYLVKRTGEKVFLECVQDMDHENMFWYRQDPGLGLRLIYFSYDVKMKEKGDIPEGYSVSREKKERFSLILESASTNQTSMYLCASSLFYPGTGVSETQYFGPGTRLLVL.

This chain connects TRBV15 to TRBJ2-7; D may be TRBD2 (5 bases). Per the germline V gene, CDR1 is LNHNV and CDR2 is YYDKDF (reference sequence). The CDR3 runs 13 residues. Trimming removed 4 bases from V and 0 bases from J, with 7 bases in between. In DNA, the CDR3 is TGTGCCACCAGCAACGGGGACTCCTACGAGCAGTACTTC. Translated: CATSNGDSYEQYF.

The rearrangement joins TRBV15 to TRBJ2-7; 7 bases match TRBD1. Trimming took 4 bases from V and 1 from J; bases not matched to a gene: 4. The CDR3 is made up of 14 amino acids. Germline V gene lookup returns CDR1 LNHNV and CDR2 YYDKDF (reference sequence). The CDR3 bases are TGTGCCACCAGCAAAAGGGACAGTTCCTACGAGCAGTACTTC. It yields the protein CATSKRDSSYEQYF.

The chain links TRBV19 to TRBJ2-5, with a possible D match to TRBD2 (6 bases). V gave up 7 bases and J gave up 1 base, with 10 bases separating them. In germline, CDR1 is LNHDA, CDR2 SQIVND (reference sequence). This CDR3 is built from 13 residues. CDR3 protein: CASTSGSQETQYF. CDR3 DNA: TGTGCCAGTACATCCGGGAGCCAAGAGACCCAGTACTTC.

CDR3 sequence reads: CASSPITGEKSGANVLTF. The CDR3 DNA is TGTGCCAGCTCACCAATTACAGGGGAAAAGTCTGGGGCCAACGTCCTGACTTTC. This rearrangement joins TRBV18 to TRBJ2-6; 7 bases align to TRBD1. The junction had 8 bases not matched to a gene; V was cut back by 2 bases and J by 1 base. Germline CDR1 KGHSH, CDR2 LQKENI. This CDR3 contains 18 residues.

This clone has just a few counts. The chain employs TRBV5-7 and TRBJ1-5, with D hard to call. TRBV5-7 is reported as an ORF; its role is uncertain. This CDR3 spans 14 amino acids. Deletions cut 4 bases from V and 6 bases from J, with 14 bases between. The CDR3 protein is CASSRHFIRQPQHF. Written as DNA, the CDR3 is TGTGCCAGCAGCCGACATTTCATACGTCAGCCCCAGCATTTT.

This chain connects TRBV9 to TRBJ2-2; D is possibly TRBD1 (6 bases). V was trimmed by 0 bases and J by 4 bases, leaving 10 bases between them. This CDR3 region has 15 residues. Germline values: CDR1 SGDLS, CDR2 YYNGEE. CDR3 region: CASSVGRGGTGELFF. CDR3 nucleotides: TGTGCCAGCAGCGTAGGCAGGGGTGGCACCGGGGAGCTGTTTTTT.

The chain is built from TRBV2 and TRBJ2-4, with 8 bases that match TRBD2. Losses at the gene ends were 8 bases for V and 1 base for J; bases not matched to a gene: 7. The CDR3 sequence is 15 residues long. Germline V gene data show CDR1 as SNHLY and CDR2 as FYNNEI. The CDR3 here is CASQSRTSAKNIQYF. The CDR3 DNA is TGTGCCAGCCAAAGCCGGACTAGCGCCAAAAACATTCAGTACTTC.

This chain joins TRBV5-1 and TRBJ2-7; TRBD1 matches at 8 bases. Looked up from germline, CDR1 is SGHRS and CDR2 is YFSETQ. The CDR3 extends over 14 amino acids. The ends lost 4 bases at V and 4 bases at J; junction bases unmatched: 7. CDR3 coding DNA: TGCGCCAGCAGCGGGGGACAGGATCTTTACGAGCAGTACTTC. Translating gives CASSGGQDLYEQYF.

This clone showed up just once. V gene TRBV4-3 combines with J gene TRBJ2-7; D unclear. CDR1 is LGHNA and CDR2 is YSLEER in the germline V gene. V was pared by 0 bases and J by 2 bases, with 5 bases between. This CDR3 has 13 residues. CDR3 amino acids: CASSQDLAYEQYF. The CDR3 region has the DNA TGCGCCAGCAGCCAAGATCTGGCCTACGAGCAGTACTTC.

The chain links TRBV28 to TRBJ2-1, with TRBD2 as a possible D gene (5 bases). Germline V gene lookup returns CDR1 MDHEN and CDR2 SYDVKM. CDR3 size: 16 residues. Trimming took 7 bases from V and 7 from J, leaving 23 bases between them. Here the CDR3 DNA reads TGTGCCAGCAAGGCAGCCGGCGGGTCCGGGATGAATGAGCAGTTCTTC. It codes for CASKAAGGSGMNEQFF.

The chain combines TRBV18 with TRBJ1-5, with a tentative D call TRBD1 (6 bases). Trimming removed 1 base at V and 15 bases at J, with 16 bases between. This CDR3 comprises 13 residues. Germline V CDR1 and CDR2: KGHSH, LQKENI. The CDR3 DNA reads TGTGCCAGCTCACCACAGTTTGGGGACACCCCGCATTTT. As protein: CASSPQFGDTPHF.

The J gene is TRBJ2-7, the V gene TRBV18; D might be TRBD2 (6 bases). V shed 2 bases and J shed 4 bases, with 9 bases lying between them. Germline assignment: CDR1 KGHSH and CDR2 LQKENI. The CDR3 length is 13 residues. CDR3 nucleotide sequence: TGTGCCAGCTCACCAACCGCGGGGTACGAGCAGTACTTC. It is translated as CASSPTAGYEQYF. Supplemented by reference TRBV18 and TRBJ2-7, the full variable domain reads NAGVMQNPRHLVRRRGQEARLRCSPMKGHSHVYWYRQLPEEGLKFMVYLQKENIIDESGMPKERFSAEFPKEGPSILRIQQVVRGDSAAYFCASSPTAGYEQYFGPGTRLTVT.

The rearrangement links TRBV19 to TRBJ1-2; the D is unclear. This CDR3 comprises 13 residues. Trimming took off 3 bases at V and 4 bases at J, with 9 bases between the two ends. The germline CDR1 and CDR2 sequences are LNHDA and SQIVND (reference sequence). CDR3 residues: CASSIMPAYGYTF. The CDR3 region has the DNA TGTGCCAGTAGTATCATGCCCGCCTATGGCTACACCTTC.

The chain joins TRBV11-3 to TRBJ2-2; unclear D gene. Germline V gives CDR1 SGHNT, CDR2 YENEEA. The length of the CDR3 is 13 residues. V lost 4 bases, J lost 5 bases, and 8 bases lay in between. The DNA of the CDR3 is TGTGCCAGCAGCTACCTAAAGACCGGGGAGCTGTTTTTT. Translated, it gives CASSYLKTGELFF.

V is TRBV23-1 and J is TRBJ2-7; D tentatively reads TRBD1 or TRBD2 (5 bases each). TRBV23-1 is flagged as an ORF with uncertain function. The CDR3 contains 14 residues. The germline V and J ends were trimmed by 7 bases and 6 bases, with 19 bases remaining between them. CDR3: CASNAGARSGEQYF. The DNA for the CDR3 is TGCGCCAGCAACGCCGGGGCACGGTCGGGCGAGCAGTACTTC.

On this clone itself: Other DNA sequences in this specimen translate into the identical CDR3. The rearrangement joins TRBV5-1 to TRBJ2-1, with D uncertain. Germline-derived CDR1 and CDR2 are SGHRS and YFSETQ. The V gene lost 0 bases and the J gene lost 3 bases, with 7 bases spanning the gap. CDR3 length: 14 residues. CDR3 in amino acids: CASSLGQVYNEQFF. CDR3 sequence (DNA): TGCGCCAGCAGCTTGGGCCAGGTCTACAATGAGCAGTTCTTC.

In this sample, this clone turned up once. The rearrangement joins TRBV6-4 to TRBJ2-1, with D possibly being TRBD2 (5 bases). V was clipped by 0 bases and J by 9 bases, with 9 bases between them. Germline V lookup: CDR1 MRHNA, CDR2 SNTAGT. CDR3 size: 13 residues. The CDR3 nucleotides read TGTGCCAGCAGTGACTCTCGGGGATCTGAGCAGTTCTTC. Protein sequence: CASSDSRGSEQFF.

The chain carries TRBV6-1 and TRBJ1-2, with 7 nucleotides matching TRBD1. Germline CDR1 and CDR2: MNHNS and SASEGT. Trimming at V came to 7 bases and at J to 3 bases, leaving 11 bases not matched to a gene. There are 15 residues in the CDR3. CDR3 nucleotides: TGTGCCAGCATTCCACGTCAGGGGGGAGACTATGGCTACACCTTC. Its translation is CASIPRQGGDYGYTF.

The chain recombines TRBV5-5 with TRBJ1-5; D is unclear. The CDR3 contains 12 residues. Germline CDR1 SGHKS, CDR2 YYEKEE (reference sequence). With 0 bases removed from V and 6 bases from J, the gap between germline ends came to 4 bases. The CDR3 loop reads CASSLGAQPQHF. The CDR3 DNA sequence: TGTGCCAGCAGCTTGGGGGCTCAGCCCCAGCATTTT. The full variable domain, completed using reference TRBV5-5 and TRBJ1-5, is DAGVTQSPTHLIKTRGQQVTLRCSPISGHKSVSWYQQVLGQGPQFIFQYYEKEERGRGNFPDRFSARQFPNYSSELNVNALLLGDSALYLCASSLGAQPQHFGDGTRLSIL.

This clone was seen more than once but under ten times. CDR3 bases: TGTGCCAGCAGCGTAAGCGACAGGGCGTACGAGCAGTACTTC. Residues: CASSVSDRAYEQYF. The rearrangement joins TRBV9 to TRBJ2-7, with 7 bases lining up with TRBD1. The CDR3 is 14 residues long. Looked up from germline, CDR1 is SGDLS and CDR2 is YYNGEE. V lost 1 base and J lost 4; bases outside the gene matches: 5.

The chain employs TRBV18 and TRBJ2-3; D call uncertain. V was clipped by 2 bases and J by 2 bases, with 11 bases between them. The CDR3 is made up of 15 amino acids. Germline CDR1 is KGHSH and CDR2 is LQKENI. DNA of the CDR3: TGTGCCAGCTCACCATTCCAAGGTTACACAGATACGCAGTATTTT. Protein product: CASSPFQGYTDTQYF.